These 9 T cell receptor beta chains were all obtained from the same sample, sequenced in a study of blood T cell repertoires in COVID-19. Libraries were prepared by immunoSEQ multiplex PCR; TCRdb keeps only in-frame clonotypes and omits some of them. The profile shows 350,000 to 400,000 clones, 90% of them singletons. Sequences were obtained from peripheral blood. The receptors derive from a man younger than 30 with active or convalescent COVID-19.

The chain employs TRBV5-1 and TRBJ1-2; D unclear. The length of the CDR3 is 13 residues. The germline CDR1 and CDR2 sequences are SGHRS and YFSETQ. Trimming left V 3 bases short and J 6 bases short, with 12 bases between. The DNA for the CDR3 is TGCGCCAGCAGCTCCTCCGGAGGCGATGGCTACACCTTC. Encoded protein: CASSSSGGDGYTF.

The J gene is TRBJ1-2, the V gene TRBV4-1; D remains unclear. Germline CDR1 MGHRA, CDR2 YSYEKL. The CDR3 contains 13 residues. V gave up 3 bases and J gave up 6 bases, with 11 bases separating them. The CDR3 protein is CASSHKPGDGYTF. Written as DNA, the CDR3 is TGCGCCAGCAGCCACAAACCCGGGGATGGCTACACCTTC.

CDR3: CASRPGANEKLFF. CDR3 nucleotide sequence: TGTGCCAGCCGACCCGGGGCTAATGAAAAACTGTTTTTT. The chain recombines TRBV28 with TRBJ1-4; D is ambiguous. The V end lost 8 bases, the J end lost 3 bases, and 10 bases lay between the germline ends. There are 13 residues in the CDR3. Per the germline V gene, CDR1 is MDHEN and CDR2 is SYDVKM.

This chain connects TRBV3-1 (or the pseudogene TRBV3-2) to TRBJ1-6; D gene uncertain. Trimming left V 7 bases short and J 7 bases short, with 14 bases between. In germline, CDR1 is LGHDT, CDR2 YNNKEL (reference sequence). This CDR3 contains 14 residues. Here the CDR3 DNA reads TGTGCCAGCAACCACGGACGGGGAAATTCACCCCTCCACTTT. Translation gives CASNHGRGNSPLHF.

The V gene is TRBV5-4, the J gene TRBJ2-5; D perhaps matches TRBD1 (6 bases). Germline V lookup: CDR1 SGHNT, CDR2 YYREEE (reference sequence). The CDR3 is 13 amino acids. The ends were cut back, 6 bases at V and 5 bases at J, with 14 bases in the middle. The CDR3 bases are TGTGCCAGCATCCCCCCAGGGGATGAGACCCAGTACTTC. Translating it yields CASIPPGDETQYF.

CDR3 region: CASSLVPRDRAYEQYF. CDR3 nucleotides: TGTGCCAGCAGCTTAGTCCCCCGGGACAGAGCCTACGAGCAGTACTTC. V usage is TRBV13 and J usage is TRBJ2-7; TRBD1 aligns across 7 bases. Losses at the gene ends were 1 base for V and 2 bases for J; bases not matched to a gene: 8. This CDR3 spans 16 amino acids. Germline loops: CDR1 PRHDT, CDR2 FYEKMQ (reference sequence).

The chain joins TRBV5-1 to TRBJ1-5; possible D gene TRBD1, 5 bases. Germline loops: CDR1 SGHRS, CDR2 YFSETQ. This CDR3 has 12 residues. For the CDR3, the DNA is TGCCCAAGCAGTGGCAGGGAACAGCCCCAGCATTTT. Protein: CPSSGREQPQHF.

CDR3 coding DNA: TGTGCCAGCAGCGCCGGGACAGGGGTCGGGAACACTGAAGCTTTCTTT. Translating it yields CASSAGTGVGNTEAFF. This chain joins TRBV11-1 and TRBJ1-1, with 10 bases that match TRBD1. The CDR3 covers 16 residues. Germline V gene lookup returns CDR1 SGHAT and CDR2 FQDESV (reference sequence). V gave up 5 bases and J gave up 1 base; unmatched junction bases: 7.

This clone showed up just a few times. The V gene is TRBV25-1, the J gene TRBJ1-6; D is possibly TRBD1 (6 bases). Trimming removed 2 bases from V and 5 bases from J, with 10 bases in between. Germline V CDR1 and CDR2: MGHDK, SYGVNS. This CDR3 has 15 residues. DNA of the CDR3: TGTGCCAGCAGTGAAATGGACAGTCATAATTCACCCCTCCACTTT. This translates into CASSEMDSHNSPLHF.